Detailed here is one T cell receptor (beta chain). The antigen is undetermined. The study ran its PCR with 60 Vbeta and 13 Jbeta primers. The assay was immunoSEQ multiplex PCR, and TCRdb's table has in-frame clones only and misses some. The sample yields approximately 130,000 clones, around 9% seen once. Looked up from germline, CDR1 is SSHAT and CDR2 is FNYEAQ (reference sequence). The length of the CDR3 is 13 residues. The V and J ends lost 4 bases and 7 bases respectively, with 10 bases between them. This sample was included in a study of cytomegalovirus exposure and HLA in healthy donors. Whole-study results and caveats: Most TCR sequences proved rare, with some public TCRs found in many donors. There were some V segments, including TRBV6-2 and TRBV6-3, excluded as indistinguishable. Altogether, 164 TCR beta chains were recorded as cytomegalovirus-associated.

Source material: PBMCs. This clonotype was obtained from a woman in her thirties or forties in good health and CMV-seropositive. The rearrangement uses TRBV7-7 and TRBJ2-2; no firm D call. CDR3 sequence reads: CASSYSVGGELFF. The CDR3 DNA is TGTGCCAGCAGCTACTCCGTCGGCGGGGAGCTGTTTTTT.